Each of the 9 T cell receptor beta chains below was sequenced from the same sample in a study of molecular identifiers for immune sequencing clone quantification. TCRdb re-called the PCR reads with MiXCR, one entry per CDR3 protein. The sample holds over 90,000 distinct CDR3 sequences, 30% to 45% seen once. The sample taken for sequencing was naive CD8+ T cells from blood, with Jurkat cell RNA spiked in. Subset meaning: FACS-sorted CD8+CD4-CCR7+CD45RA+ naive T cells. Receptors were obtained from a human donor in good health. Some libraries in this study had Jurkat cell RNA spiked in.

In the case of this clonotype: Given a much more abundant clone one base away, this may be a read error. The conserved phenylalanine or tryptophan normally closing the CDR3 is absent here, so this likely arose from a read error. This rearrangement joins TRBV6-4 to TRBJ1-5; D might be TRBD1 (6 bases). This CDR3 comprises 13 residues. The germline CDR1 and CDR2 sequences are MRHNA and SNTAGT. V was clipped by 10 bases and J by 3 bases, with 13 bases between them. The CDR3 nucleotides are TGTGCCAAAACGGGACACACCAATCAGCCCCAGCATATT. Its translation: CAKTGHTNQPQHI.

V usage is TRBV20-1 and J usage is TRBJ1-5; D unclear. Trimming stripped 1 base from V and 4 bases from J, with 8 bases between. CDR1 and CDR2 from the germline V gene are DFQATT and SNEGSKA (reference sequence). This CDR3 has 13 residues. The DNA of the CDR3 is TGCAGTGCTAGAGGGAGTTCGAATCAGCCCCAGCATTTT. This codes for CSARGSSNQPQHF.

This clonotype was seen a single time. This may be a read error, as it is one base from a much larger clone. J is TRBJ1-1 and V is TRBV12-3 or TRBV12-4, with D possibly TRBD1 on 6 matching bases. Trimming left V 5 bases short and J 4 bases short, with 14 bases between. This CDR3 spans 14 amino acids. CDR3 coding DNA: TGTGCCAGCAGTCTCGTCGCAGGGGCCACTGAAGCTTTCTTT. As protein: CASSLVAGATEAFF.

This clonotype was picked up a small number of times. The CDR3 region is CATSDLTSGSHEQFF. The DNA of the CDR3 is TGTGCCACCAGTGATTTGACTAGCGGGAGCCATGAGCAGTTCTTC. V is TRBV24-1 and J is TRBJ2-1; TRBD2 aligns across 11 bases. The V segment lost 0 bases and the J segment 8 bases; nucleotides outside the gene matches: 2. The CDR3 is 15 residues long. Germline V lookup: CDR1 KGHDR, CDR2 SFDVKD.

With regard to this clonotype: Lacking the conserved final phenylalanine or tryptophan, this CDR3 likely reflects a read error. This chain links TRBV2 with TRBJ2-7; 11 bases agree with TRBD2. V lost 7 bases, J lost 6 bases, and 23 bases stayed unmatched. The CDR3 runs to 19 residues. Germline loops: CDR1 SNHLY, CDR2 FYNNEI. For the CDR3, the DNA is TGTGCCAGCACCACCCTAGCGGGAGGCCCGCGAAGCCCAACGGGCGAGCAGTACATC. It specifies CASTTLAGGPRSPTGEQYI.

The chain links TRBV7-6 to TRBJ2-7; D unresolved. The CDR3 runs 15 residues. V was clipped by 4 bases and J by 3 bases, with 16 bases between them. Germline V gives CDR1 SGHVS, CDR2 FNYEAQ. The CDR3 DNA sequence: TGTGCCAGCAGCTCCTCCCCCGGAACCCACTACGAGCAGTACTTC. This gives the protein CASSSSPGTHYEQYF.

For this clonotype: Just one base apart from a much larger clone, this may be a read error. CDR3 sequence: CASEVTVNTEAFF. CDR3 sequence (DNA): TGTGCTAGTGAAGTGACAGTGAACACTGAAGCTTTCTTT. The chain combines TRBV12-5 with TRBJ1-1; a possible D gene is TRBD1 (5 bases). CDR3 length: 13 amino acids. V lost 7 bases and J 0 bases, leaving 9 bases between the germline ends. Germline values: CDR1 LGHNT, CDR2 FRNRAP.

Only a few counts were recorded for this clonotype. The rearrangement uses TRBV27 and TRBJ1-1, with 10 nucleotides matching TRBD1. With V trimmed by 6 bases and J by 6 bases, 7 bases remained unmatched. Germline V gene lookup returns CDR1 MNHEY and CDR2 SMNVEV (reference sequence). The CDR3 is 14 amino acids. Here the CDR3 reads CASRAGTGVSEAFF. CDR3 DNA sequence: TGTGCCAGCAGGGCCGGGACAGGGGTATCTGAAGCTTTCTTT.

CDR3: CASSPAGSSGTAQYF. The DNA for the CDR3 is TGTGCCAGCAGCCCCGCGGGGTCTAGCGGGACTGCTCAGTACTTC. This rearrangement joins TRBV9 to TRBJ2-4; 9 nucleotides agree with TRBD2. Per germline, CDR1 SGDLS and CDR2 YYNGEE. The CDR3 length is 15 residues. Trimming cost V 4 bases and J 12 bases; bases outside gene matches: 14.